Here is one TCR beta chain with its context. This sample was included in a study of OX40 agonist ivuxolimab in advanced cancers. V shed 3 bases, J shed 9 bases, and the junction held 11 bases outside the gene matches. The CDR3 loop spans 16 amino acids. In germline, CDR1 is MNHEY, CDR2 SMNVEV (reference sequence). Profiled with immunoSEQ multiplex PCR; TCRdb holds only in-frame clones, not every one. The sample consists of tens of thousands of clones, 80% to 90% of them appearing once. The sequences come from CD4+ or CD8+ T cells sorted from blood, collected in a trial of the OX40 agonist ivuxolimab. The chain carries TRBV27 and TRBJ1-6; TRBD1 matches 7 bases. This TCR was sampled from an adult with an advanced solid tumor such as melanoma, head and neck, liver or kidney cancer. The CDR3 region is CASSLAIRQGRSPLHF. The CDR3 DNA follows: TGTGCCAGCAGTTTGGCGATTAGACAGGGTCGTTCACCCCTCCACTTT.